This TCR beta chain was identified during a study of T cell responses to AZD1222 COVID-19 vaccine (TCRdb year 2021). As for the study more broadly: TCR sequencing covered 233 trial participants: 207 given two doses of AZD1222 and approximately 26 given two doses of MenACWY control vaccine. Trial participants were enrolled into age subgroups of 18-55, 56-69 and 70-plus years, which contained 148, 28 and 57 TCR-sequenced participants, respectively.

The time point label here, explained by the study, means: about 28 days (+/-7) after the second vaccine dose. Because spike-specific TCR depth and breadth did not differ between the two schedules, AZD1222 recipients who got a second dose at roughly 4 weeks were pooled with those who got a second dose at roughly 12 weeks. Vaccinee samples came from UK trials COV001 and COV002, including a single-blind randomized controlled phase 2/3 trial of AZD1222 (ChAdOx1 nCoV-19) in healthy adults. For TCRbeta chain sequencing, PBMC samples were collected from trial participants at day 0 and at day 28 after the second dose. CDR1 and CDR2 are drawn from the germline V gene: SGHRS, YFSETQ. The CDR3 contains 15 residues, cysteine and phenylalanine counted. The entry retains the CDR3 DNA only, 45 bases that are in frame from base 1. V lost 9 bases and J lost 13 bases, and the count of bases not matched to a germline gene is 17.

The study at large found these results: The vaccine-associated CD4 TCRs covered the entire spike protein, and the dominant responses fell in regions 160-218 and 743-854. Most participants were white British and females outnumbered males, and the authors suggested that clonal diversity may have been underestimated. In the small 56-69-year group, the increase in depth fell short of significance, most likely because of low power. Reportedly, close to half of the unique spike-specific TCRs recognized epitopes lying outside the regions that are mutated in the B.1.351 and B.1.1.7 variants. Because no day 14 peak-response samples were available, repertoires were characterized only after the peak T cell response. Spike-specific TCR breadth and depth rose significantly after two AZD1222 doses compared with day 0 and with MenACWY recipients. Conclusions about previously exposed vaccinees are limited, since just five or six AZD1222 recipients were seropositive for SARS-CoV-2 at baseline.

Note on this clone: Its antigen is unknown. Base-call qualities are not available, and no considerably larger clone is one nucleotide away.

The CDR3 regions of human TCRbeta chains were subjected to immunosequencing. The authors processed their data as follows. TCRs in the repertoires were matched against a reference library of SARS-CoV-2-specific TCRs that had been generated with the MIRA antigen-specificity platform. Breadth was defined as the fraction of unique TCRs that were SARS-CoV-2-associated. Depth was defined as the fraction of total T cells that were SARS-CoV-2-associated. Each spike-specific TCR was assigned to its reactive spike region and to a CD4 or CD8 class using the MIRA data. Log10-transformed breadth and depth values were compared by one-way ANOVA with Sidak's multiple comparisons tests. The source is immuneACCESS, and TCRdb retained only in-frame sequences with V and J called. Part of the clones is not carried over; for the studies checked, unresolved V genes explain less than half of this, and the remainder is unexplained. For V, J and clone size, that table is used; D and trimming come from the DNA. For this sample there are roughly 80,000 clones; about 83% appear just once. The top ten constitute around a tenth of the sample.

Material: peripheral blood, obtained 28 days after the second AZD1222 dose. The sequence was obtained from an adult who received the AZD1222 COVID-19 vaccine. This receptor chain uses TRBV5-1 and TRBJ2-7; 15 nucleotides in the junction match TRBD2. The DNA sequence follows: TGCGCCATCCTGGGACTAGCGGGGGGCCTAGACGTTCGATACTTC. It is translated as CAILGLAGGLDVRYF.